This record covers a single T cell receptor (beta chain). Antigen unknown. The sample is drawn from a study of T cells in localized non-small cell lung cancer. Points from the study as a whole: Maximal T cell clonality occurred in uninvolved adjacent lung, with tumor ranking below it. One tumor region alone was sequenced, and heterogeneity therefore remains possible. Longer survival (overall) was linked to higher T cell density in blood. Adjacent lung held a median roughly 60 of the top 100 tumor clones.

The CDR3 runs 19 residues. CDR1 and CDR2 from the germline V gene are LGHNA and YSLEER. V lost 4 bases and J lost 3; bases outside the gene matches: 12. TCRdb's table, derived via immunoSEQ multiplex PCR, lists solely in-frame clones and lacks some. The sample consists of 70,000 to 85,000 clones, approximately 84% of them appearing once. The gene calls are TRBV4-3 and TRBJ2-2; 12 positions agree with TRBD2. Sequencing used peripheral blood, obtained before any cancer treatment. This TCR came from an older female donor with stage I lung adenocarcinoma. The CDR3 sequence is CASSLGLAGNGWYTGELFF. In nucleotides, the CDR3 is TGCGCCAGCAGCCTCGGACTAGCGGGAAACGGGTGGTACACCGGGGAGCTGTTTTTT.